This is a list of T cell receptor beta chains from one sample in a study of blood T cell repertoires in COVID-19. Measured with immunoSEQ multiplex PCR; TCRdb has only the in-frame clones, and not every one. The sample records 25,000 to 30,000 clones, roughly 87% being singletons. The sequenced material came from peripheral blood. Receptor source: a human donor in a cohort sampled during active COVID-19. Each CDR3 is given with its conserved first and last residue. The D gene is left open where the match is weak. A clone size is listed for some rows: how often the clone was seen (once, few, many), or a class if it is expanded.

TRBV19,TRBD1,NA,TRBJ2-7,TGTGCCAGTAGTATCCCTGGACAGGGGGCAACCTACGAGCAGTACTTC,CASSIPGQGATYEQYF
TRBV5-4,NA,NA,TRBJ2-2,TGTGCCAGCAGCTTGGGGTCGGGGGTGAACACCGGGGAGCTGTTTTTT,CASSLGSGVNTGELFF
TRBV2,TRBD2,few,TRBJ2-3,TGTGCCAGCAGTGTACTAGCGGGGGGGACAGATACGCAGTATTTT,CASSVLAGGTDTQYF
TRBV19,TRBD1,NA,TRBJ1-5,TGTGCCAGTAGTATTTCCGGGACAGGGGCTAACTGGCAGCCCCAGCATTTT,CASSISGTGANWQPQHF
TRBV27,NA,NA,TRBJ1-4,TGTGCCAGCAGGCCAGACAGGACTGCAACTAATGAAAAACTGTTTTTT,CASRPDRTATNEKLFF
TRBV12-3/TRBV12-4,NA,NA,TRBJ1-2,TGTGCCAGCAGTTTTCCGTACACCTTC,CASSFPYTF
TRBV5-6,NA,NA,TRBJ2-3,TGTGCCAGCAGCCTGGGGGGCGCTAGCACAGATACGCAGTATTTT,CASSLGGASTDTQYF
TRBV4-2,NA,NA,TRBJ2-3,TGTGCCAGCAGCCAAGAAGAGCGGAGCACAGATACGCAGTATTTT,CASSQEERSTDTQYF
TRBV3-1/TRBV3-2,NA,medium-sized,TRBJ2-1,TGTGCCAGCAGCCCCGTGGGGGGGCCAGGTGAGCAGTTCTTC,CASSPVGGPGEQFF
TRBV4-3,TRBD1,few,TRBJ1-2,TGCGCCAGCAGCCGGGACAGTAACTATGGCTACACCTTC,CASSRDSNYGYTF
TRBV27,TRBD2,NA,TRBJ2-3,TGTGCCAGCAGTTTACTCGGGGGGGCAGATACGCAGTATTTT,CASSLLGGADTQYF
TRBV10-2,NA,NA,TRBJ2-4,TGCGCCAGCAGGGCCTTACAGGGGGAGGGCAAAAACATTCAGTACTTC,CASRALQGEGKNIQYF
TRBV4-2,NA,NA,TRBJ2-5,TGTGCCAGCAGCCAAGTTTGGGACACCCAAGGAGAGACCCAGTACTTC,CASSQVWDTQGETQYF
TRBV7-2,NA,NA,TRBJ1-2,TGTGCCAGCAGCTCAGCTCCTATTTTATCGGGCTACACCTTC,CASSSAPILSGYTF
TRBV18,NA,NA,TRBJ2-5,TGTGCCAGCTCACCACTACAGGGCCAAGAGACCCAGTACTTC,CASSPLQGQETQYF
TRBV18,NA,NA,TRBJ1-3,TGTGCCAGCTCACCTGCCGCGAACACCATATATTTT,CASSPAANTIYF
TRBV5-6,TRBD1,NA,TRBJ1-2,TGTGCCAGCAGCTTGCTAGGACAGGGGCGACGAAAAGGCTACACCTTC,CASSLLGQGRRKGYTF
TRBV27,NA,NA,TRBJ1-6,TGTGCCAGCAGTTCGATCAGTTACTCCTATAATTCACCCCTCCACTTT,CASSSISYSYNSPLHF
TRBV2,NA,NA,TRBJ1-1,TGTGCCAGCAGCAGGGGCGGCACTGAAGCTTTCTTT,CASSRGGTEAFF
TRBV29-1,TRBD1,NA,TRBJ2-7,TGCAGCGTCATGAGAGGGGACAGGGGGATCTACGAGCAGTACTTC,CSVMRGDRGIYEQYF
TRBV18,NA,few,TRBJ2-5,TGTGCCAGCTCACCAGGAGGGGAGACCCAGTACTTC,CASSPGGETQYF
TRBV6-5,NA,NA,TRBJ2-7,TGTGCCAGCAGCCGCACTCGGGGGTCCTACGAGCAGTACTTC,CASSRTRGSYEQYF
TRBV28,NA,NA,TRBJ2-7,TGTGCCAGCAGCCCCCGGACACCGCTCTACGAGCAGTACTTC,CASSPRTPLYEQYF
TRBV4-2,NA,NA,TRBJ1-2,TGTGCCAGCAGCCAAGATATCGGGGTAGGAGGCTACACCTTC,CASSQDIGVGGYTF
TRBV5-6,TRBD1,NA,TRBJ1-2,TGTGCCAGCAGCTGGCCCAACGGACAGGGGGCTAGTGGTGGCTACACCTTC,CASSWPNGQGASGGYTF
TRBV12-3/TRBV12-4,NA,NA,TRBJ2-3,TGTGCCAGCACCGGAGGCCTTGATACGCAGTATTTT,CASTGGLDTQYF
TRBV4-2,NA,NA,TRBJ1-2,TGTGCCAGCAGCCAAGCTGAGACAGGCCCATTTAACTATGGCTACACCTTC,CASSQAETGPFNYGYTF
TRBV6-5,TRBD1,NA,TRBJ2-7,TGTGCCAGCAGCCCGACAGGGGGTTATTCCCACGAGCAGTACTTC,CASSPTGGYSHEQYF
TRBV6-6,NA,NA,TRBJ1-3,TGTGCCAGCAGTGACCCCAGGGGACCTGGAAACACCATATATTTT,CASSDPRGPGNTIYF
TRBV7-8,NA,NA,TRBJ1-2,TGTGCCAGCAGCTTAGCCAGGGGACCAACAGACTATGGCTACACCTTC,CASSLARGPTDYGYTF
TRBV2,TRBD1,NA,TRBJ1-1,TGTGCCAGCACCAGGGGGCGGAACACTGAAGCTTTCTTT,CASTRGRNTEAFF
TRBV5-4,NA,few,TRBJ1-6,TGTGCCAGCAGCTTAGGTGGGCCGGGGGGTTCACCCCTCCACTTT,CASSLGGPGGSPLHF
TRBV7-2,TRBD2,NA,TRBJ2-1,TGTGCCAGCAGCTTTAGGGCTAGCGGGGGACTCTACAATGAGCAGTTCTTC,CASSFRASGGLYNEQFF
TRBV7-2,NA,once,TRBJ1-2,TGTGCCAGCAGCTTAGGTCGCAGACAGATCTATGGCTACACCTTC,CASSLGRRQIYGYTF
TRBV4-3,TRBD2,NA,TRBJ2-3,TGCGCCAGCAGCCGCCAAGGGACTAGCGGGGGGCCACGCACAGATACGCAGTATTTT,CASSRQGTSGGPRTDTQYF
TRBV5-1,NA,NA,TRBJ1-6,TGCGCCAGCAGCTTGACAGGCAAGAGCTATAATTCACCCCTCCACTTT,CASSLTGKSYNSPLHF
TRBV28,TRBD1,NA,TRBJ2-5,TGTGCCAGCAGTTCCCTACCGGGACAGGGTGTAAGAGAGACCCAGTACTTC,CASSSLPGQGVRETQYF
TRBV12-3/TRBV12-4,NA,NA,TRBJ1-1,TGTGCCAGCAACTACGGACAGAACACTGAAGCTTTCTTT,CASNYGQNTEAFF
TRBV6-2/TRBV6-3,NA,NA,TRBJ1-2,TGTGCCAGCAGTCGGGTTTATGGCTACACCTTC,CASSRVYGYTF
TRBV24-1,NA,NA,TRBJ2-3,TGTGCCACGGGGGGTATCGGCTCAGATACGCAGTATTTT,CATGGIGSDTQYF
TRBV6-5,NA,NA,TRBJ2-7,TGTGCCAGCAGTTACTCTGGACATTCAGCGAGGTACGAGCAGTACTTC,CASSYSGHSARYEQYF
TRBV4-3,NA,NA,TRBJ2-1,TGCGCCAGCAGCCACGGGGGGCATGAGCAGTTCTTC,CASSHGGHEQFF
TRBV11-2,NA,few,TRBJ1-1,TGTGCCAGCAGCCGTAGTAAAACTGAAGCTTTCTTT,CASSRSKTEAFF
TRBV19,NA,few,TRBJ2-5,TGTGCCAGTAGTACCAGGACAAGTTACCAAGAGACCCAGTACTTC,CASSTRTSYQETQYF
TRBV7-2,TRBD1,once,TRBJ1-2,TGTGCCAGCAGCGCAACAGGGGGCGACTATGGCTACACCTTC,CASSATGGDYGYTF
TRBV19,NA,NA,TRBJ1-2,TGTGCCAGTAGCCCCCTAGCGGGGACCTTCTATGGCTACACCTTC,CASSPLAGTFYGYTF
TRBV5-6,TRBD1,NA,TRBJ2-7,TGTGCCAGCAGCTTGGCCCCTAGGACAGGGGGCGAGCAGTACTTC,CASSLAPRTGGEQYF
TRBV30,TRBD1,NA,TRBJ1-2,TGTGCCTGGAGTCCCCTCGACAGGGATGACTATGGCTACACCTTC,CAWSPLDRDDYGYTF
TRBV9,TRBD2,once,TRBJ2-3,TGTGCCAGCAGCGTCCTAGCGGGATCTAGCACAGATACGCAGTATTTT,CASSVLAGSSTDTQYF
TRBV2,NA,NA,TRBJ2-7,TGTGCCAGCAGTGCTTCCCGCGCCTACGAGCAGTACTTC,CASSASRAYEQYF
TRBV5-1,TRBD1,NA,TRBJ2-1,TGCGCCAGTAGTCTCGGGACAGGGCTTTACAATGAGCAGTTCTTC,CASSLGTGLYNEQFF
TRBV10-3,NA,once,TRBJ2-3,TGTGCCATCAGCAGGGCAGGGGATACGCAGTATTTT,CAISRAGDTQYF
TRBV30,NA,NA,TRBJ2-7,TGTGCCTGGAGTGAGGGGGTGGGGTCCTACGAGCAGTACTTC,CAWSEGVGSYEQYF
TRBV7-2,TRBD1,NA,TRBJ1-6,TGTGCCAGCAGCTTAGAGGGACAGGGGACTTCACCCCTCCACTTT,CASSLEGQGTSPLHF
TRBV7-2,NA,NA,TRBJ2-1,TGTGCCAGCAGCCCGAGACAGTTCAATGAGCAGTTCTTC,CASSPRQFNEQFF
TRBV7-9,NA,NA,TRBJ2-7,TGTGCCAGCAGATTCCCCGGCGCGGGCCTGGGGGAGCAGTACTTC,CASRFPGAGLGEQYF
TRBV6-5,NA,NA,TRBJ1-2,TGTGCCAGCATCGACGACCGGGGGGGTGGCTACACCTTC,CASIDDRGGGYTF